This T cell receptor (beta chain) was observed in a study of shared clonotypes between healthy human individuals. The wider study: With ages of 18 to 49, the donors were a couple of women and three men.

Regarding this clone: As yet, its antigen is unknown.

The length of the CDR3 is 13 residues. In germline, CDR1 is PRHDT, CDR2 FYEKMQ (reference sequence). Between the trimmed V and J ends, which lost 5 bases and 7 bases, there was a span of 14 bases. Whole-study findings and limits: It was only blood that was sampled, and tissue repertoires likely differ.

Assay: immunoSEQ multiplex PCR; the TCRdb copy retains only in-frame clones and omits some. The top ten hold 1.5% to 2% of the sample, which has 550,000 to 850,000 clones, 74% seen once. Specimen: memory CD4+ T cells sorted from blood. As to subset: CD45RA-negative fraction. The TCR originated in a woman aged 25 to 39 in good health. The chain is built from TRBV13 and TRBJ1-1; TRBD1 might be the D (6 bases). The CDR3 DNA is TGTGCCAGCAGCCCTGTCAGGGGAATTGAAGCTTTCTTT. Translated, it gives CASSPVRGIEAFF.